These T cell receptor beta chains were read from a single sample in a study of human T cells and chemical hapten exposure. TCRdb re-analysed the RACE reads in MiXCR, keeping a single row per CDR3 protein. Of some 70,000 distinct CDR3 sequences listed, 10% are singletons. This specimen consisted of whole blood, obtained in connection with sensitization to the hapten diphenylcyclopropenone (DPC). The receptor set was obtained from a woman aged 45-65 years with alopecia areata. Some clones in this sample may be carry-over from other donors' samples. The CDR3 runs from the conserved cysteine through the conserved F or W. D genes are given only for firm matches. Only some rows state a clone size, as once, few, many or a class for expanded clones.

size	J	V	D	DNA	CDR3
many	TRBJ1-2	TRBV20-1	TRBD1	TGCAGTGTTTTGGACAGGGGGGCGTTTGGCTACACCTTC	CSVLDRGAFGYTF
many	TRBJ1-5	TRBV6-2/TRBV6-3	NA	TGTGCCAGCGGCGCACAGCAATTCAATCAGCCCCAGCATTTT	CASGAQQFNQPQHF
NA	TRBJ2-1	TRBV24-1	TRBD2	TGTGTCACCAGTGATTGGGGCAGCGGGAGCAATGAGCAGTTCTTC	CVTSDWGSGSNEQFF
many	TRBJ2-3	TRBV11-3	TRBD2	TGTGCCAGCAGCTTAGGGACTAGCGGGAGTACAGATACGCAGTATTTT	CASSLGTSGSTDTQYF
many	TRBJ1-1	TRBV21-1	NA	TGTGCCAGCAGCAAAGCTACTCTCGGGGGGGACACTGAAGCTTTCTTT	CASSKATLGGDTEAFF
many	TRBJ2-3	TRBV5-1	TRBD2	TGCGCCAGCAGACGTCTAGCGGGAGTTGGCACAGATACGCAGTATTTT	CASRRLAGVGTDTQYF
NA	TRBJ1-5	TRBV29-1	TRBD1	TGCAGCGTCGGGACAGGGGGCGGTCAGCCCCAGCATTTT	CSVGTGGGQPQHF
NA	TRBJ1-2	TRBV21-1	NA	TGTGCCAGCAGCAAAGAAGCGGGCAAAGGCCCGCCTAAACTCTACACCTTC	CASSKEAGKGPPKLYTF
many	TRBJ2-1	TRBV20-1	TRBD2	TGCAGTGCGAGTAGCGGGAACTCCTACAATGAGCAGTTCTTC	CSASSGNSYNEQFF
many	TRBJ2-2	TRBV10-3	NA	TGTGCCATCAGAAATATCACCGGGGAGCTGTTTTTT	CAIRNITGELFF
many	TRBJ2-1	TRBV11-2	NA	TGTGCCAGCAGCCCGGACGTTTTCTACAATGAGCAGTTCTTC	CASSPDVFYNEQFF
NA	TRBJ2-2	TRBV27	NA	TGTGCCAGCAGTTCCCCGACTTTGACCGGGGAGCTGTTTTTT	CASSSPTLTGELFF
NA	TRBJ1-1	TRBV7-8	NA	TGTGCCAGCAGCCCACCATTATATGGAGGGGAGAATGAAGCTTTCTTT	CASSPPLYGGENEAFF
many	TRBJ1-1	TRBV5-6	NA	TGTGCCAGCAGCTTGGTATGGGGTCAGGGTTTGACTGAAGCTTTCTTT	CASSLVWGQGLTEAFF
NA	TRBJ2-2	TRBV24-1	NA	TGTGCCACCAGTGACCGGCTAGCGTCCGGGGAGCTGTTTTTT	CATSDRLASGELFF
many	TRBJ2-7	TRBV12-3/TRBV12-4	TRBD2	TGTGCCAGCAGCCCCACTAGCGGATACACCTACGAGCAGTACTTC	CASSPTSGYTYEQYF
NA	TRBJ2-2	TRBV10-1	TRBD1	TGCGCCAGCAGTGGAGGGGACAGGGCAGCCGGGGAGCTGTTTTTT	CASSGGDRAAGELFF
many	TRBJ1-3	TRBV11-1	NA	TGTGCCAGCAGCTTAGCTGACGGGGACCGCGACACCTGGTTGGTCGGAAACACCATATATTTT	CASSLADGDRDTWLVGNTIYF
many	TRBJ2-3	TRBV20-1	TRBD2	TGCAGTGCGAGACTAGCGGCAAGATCCCCAGATACGCAGTATTTT	CSARLAARSPDTQYF
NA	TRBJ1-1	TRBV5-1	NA	TGCGCCAGCAGCTTATCCTCGGCGAACACTGAAGCTTTCTTT	CASSLSSANTEAFF
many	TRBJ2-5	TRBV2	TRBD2	TGTGCCAGCAGTGAAGCTTGGCTAGCGGGAGGTGAAGAGACCCAGTACTTC	CASSEAWLAGGEETQYF
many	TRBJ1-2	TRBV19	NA	TGTGCCAGCGATGCTGGGCCTCCAGCTAACTATGGCTACACCTTC	CASDAGPPANYGYTF
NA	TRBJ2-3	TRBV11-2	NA	TGTGCCAGCAGCCTACTTTTTTTCGGGAGCGCAGATACGCAGTATTTT	CASSLLFFGSADTQYF
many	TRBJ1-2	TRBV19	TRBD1	TGTGCCAGTAGTACCCCCAACAGGGGGCGAAGGGATGGCTACACCTTC	CASSTPNRGRRDGYTF
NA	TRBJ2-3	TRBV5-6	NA	TGTGCCAGCAGCTTGGCCAATACAGGCACAGATACGCAGTATTTT	CASSLANTGTDTQYF
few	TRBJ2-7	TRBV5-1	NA	TGCGCCAGCAGCTTGTATGGGGTCCCCTACGAGCAGTACTTC	CASSLYGVPYEQYF